This T cell receptor (beta chain) was identified in a study of OX40 agonist ivuxolimab in advanced cancers. As for the study in general: Mean age approximately 59 years, range roughly 20 to 85; around 80% male. Among those treated, three patients had partial responses, one with hepatocellular carcinoma and two with cutaneous melanoma. The study, taken as a whole, reports: By week 6 at 0.1 to 3.0 mg/kg, blood CD4+ and CD8+ T cells had expanded clonally.

Note on this clone: Its antigen is still unknown.

Some clones are missing from TCRdb's copy, which holds only in-frame ones; the method was immunoSEQ multiplex PCR. The table records more than 45,000 clones, roughly three quarters of them present only once. J lost 10 bases, V lost 7 bases, and 16 bases had no gene match. The CDR3 is 16 amino acids. CDR1 LNHDA and CDR2 SQIVND come from the germline V gene (reference sequence). The chain employs TRBV19 and TRBJ2-1; the match to TRBD2 covers 10 bases. The origin of this receptor is an adult with an advanced solid tumor such as melanoma, head and neck, liver or kidney cancer. The sequenced sample was CD4+ or CD8+ T cells sorted from blood, obtained in a trial of the OX40 agonist ivuxolimab. The CDR3 loop reads CASTLGIPSGSGEQFF. The CDR3 DNA is TGTGCCAGTACCTTAGGAATTCCTAGCGGGAGTGGCGAGCAGTTCTTC.